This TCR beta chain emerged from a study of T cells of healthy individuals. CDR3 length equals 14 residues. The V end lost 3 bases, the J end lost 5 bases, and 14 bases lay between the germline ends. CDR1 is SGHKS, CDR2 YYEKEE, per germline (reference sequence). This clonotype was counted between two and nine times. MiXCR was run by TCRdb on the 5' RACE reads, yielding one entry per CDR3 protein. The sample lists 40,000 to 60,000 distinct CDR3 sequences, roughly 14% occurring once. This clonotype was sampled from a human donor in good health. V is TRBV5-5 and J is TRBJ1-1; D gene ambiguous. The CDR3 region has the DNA TGTGCCAGCAGCTCAGACACGCCCCGGACTGAAGCTTTCTTT. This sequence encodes CASSSDTPRTEAFF.